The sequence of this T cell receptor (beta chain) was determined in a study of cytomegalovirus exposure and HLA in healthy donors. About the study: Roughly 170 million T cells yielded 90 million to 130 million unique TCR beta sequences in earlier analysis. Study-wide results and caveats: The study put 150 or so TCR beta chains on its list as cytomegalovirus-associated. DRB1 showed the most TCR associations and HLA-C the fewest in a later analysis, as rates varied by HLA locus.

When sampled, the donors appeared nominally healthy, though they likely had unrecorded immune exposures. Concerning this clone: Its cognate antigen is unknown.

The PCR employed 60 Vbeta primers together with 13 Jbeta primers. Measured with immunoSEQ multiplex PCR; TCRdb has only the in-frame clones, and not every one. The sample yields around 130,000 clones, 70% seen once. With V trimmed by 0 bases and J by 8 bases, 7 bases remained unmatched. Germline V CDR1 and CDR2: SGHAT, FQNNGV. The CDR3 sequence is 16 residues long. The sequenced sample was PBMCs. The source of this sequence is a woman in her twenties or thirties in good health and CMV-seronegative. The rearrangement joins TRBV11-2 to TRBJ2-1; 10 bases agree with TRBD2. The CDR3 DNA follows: TGTGCCAGCAGCTTAGATCGAGCGGGGGGGGTCTATGAGCAGTTCTTC. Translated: CASSLDRAGGVYEQFF.